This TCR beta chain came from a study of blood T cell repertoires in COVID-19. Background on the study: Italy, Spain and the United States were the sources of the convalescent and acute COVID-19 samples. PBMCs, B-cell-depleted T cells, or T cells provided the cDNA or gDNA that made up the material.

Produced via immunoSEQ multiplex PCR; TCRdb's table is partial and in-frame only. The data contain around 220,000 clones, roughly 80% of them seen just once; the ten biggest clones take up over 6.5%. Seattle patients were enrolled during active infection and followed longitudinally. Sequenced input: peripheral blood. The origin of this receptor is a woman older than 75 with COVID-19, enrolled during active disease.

The CDR3 nucleotides are TGTGCCAGCAGTTCCCAACTACGTTCGGTGAACACTGAAGCTTTCTTT. It translates to CASSSQLRSVNTEAFF. This rearrangement joins TRBV27 to TRBJ1-1; no clear D. Germline CDR1 and CDR2: MNHEY and SMNVEV (reference sequence). The ends were cut back, 4 bases at V and 0 bases at J, with 15 bases in the middle. CDR3 length: 16 amino acids.